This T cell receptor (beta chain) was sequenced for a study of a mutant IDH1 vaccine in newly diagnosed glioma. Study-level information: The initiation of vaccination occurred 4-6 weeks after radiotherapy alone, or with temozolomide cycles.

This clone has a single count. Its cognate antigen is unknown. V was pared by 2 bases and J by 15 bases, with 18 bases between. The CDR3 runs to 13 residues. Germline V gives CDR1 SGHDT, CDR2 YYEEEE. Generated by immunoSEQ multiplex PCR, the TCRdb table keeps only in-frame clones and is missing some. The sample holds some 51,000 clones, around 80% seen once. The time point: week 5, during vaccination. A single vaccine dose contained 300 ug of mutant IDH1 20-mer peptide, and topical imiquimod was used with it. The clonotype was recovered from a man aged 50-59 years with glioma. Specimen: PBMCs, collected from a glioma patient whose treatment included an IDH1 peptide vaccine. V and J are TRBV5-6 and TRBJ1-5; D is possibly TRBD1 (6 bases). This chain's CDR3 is CASSFGRQVPLHF. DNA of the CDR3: TGTGCCAGCAGCTTTGGGAGACAGGTCCCTTTGCATTTT.